These 13 T cell receptor beta chains were all obtained from the same sample, sequenced in a study of tumor-infiltrating lymphocytes in primary liver carcinoma. From about 530 ng total RNA, TCR beta cDNA was generated with a primer in the constant region. Researchers made the TCR beta libraries by running three nested multiplex PCR rounds with slightly modified ARM-PCR. TRBV1-TRBV30 forward primers paired with a C-beta reverse primer were used in the first two PCR rounds, which ran roughly 11 cycles each. TCRdb called the multiplex PCR reads again in MiXCR, with one record for every CDR3 protein. The sample includes approximately 190,000 distinct CDR3 sequences, over 80% of them seen just once. Co-extracted RNA and DNA came from about 19-30 mg of unsorted bulk tissue. The sample was tumor tissue from primary liver carcinoma. These receptors came from a man in his forties with primary liver carcinoma and hepatitis B virus infection.

As regards this clonotype: A read error is possible here, since a much larger clone lies one base away. This sequence joins TRBV5-1 and TRBJ1-1; D remains ambiguous. Between the trimmed V and J ends, which lost 4 bases and 0 bases, there was a span of 7 bases. Germline CDR1 is SGHRS and CDR2 is YFSETQ. This CDR3 is built from 13 residues. The CDR3 nucleotides are TGCGCCAGCAGCCTTGTCGTGAACACTGAAGCTTTCTTT. Its translation is CASSLVVNTEAFF.

As for this clonotype: A read error is likely, as this CDR3 ends without the conserved phenylalanine or tryptophan. The CDR3 loop is CATQRQRSGANVLTC. CDR3 nucleotide sequence: TGTGCCACCCAGCGGCAGCGCTCTGGCGCCAACGTCCTGACTTGC. The V call is TRBV11-2, the J call TRBJ2-6; D is perhaps TRBD2 (5 bases). Per the germline V gene, CDR1 is SGHAT and CDR2 is FQNNGV. The CDR3 runs 15 residues.

The chain combines TRBV4-1 with TRBJ2-5; 7 bases map to TRBD2. The V gene end was trimmed by 5 bases and the J gene end by 3 bases; junction bases not matched to a gene: 18. The CDR3 has 18 residues. CDR1 is MGHRA, CDR2 YSYEKL, per germline. Here the CDR3 reads CASSSSGDPASGKETQYF. The CDR3 DNA sequence: TGCGCCAGCAGCTCTTCTGGAGACCCCGCTAGCGGCAAAGAGACCCAGTACTTC.

To note about this clonotype: One end of the junction varies from germline; a read error may be responsible. The chain is built from TRBV11-2 and TRBJ2-7; 10 positions agree with TRBD1. The CDR3 extends over 15 amino acids. Per germline, CDR1 SGHAT and CDR2 FQNNGV. CDR3 coding DNA: TGTGCCAGTAGCTTACCATGGACAGGGGGAAACGAGCAGTACTTC. Translated, it gives CASSLPWTGGNEQYF.

About this clonotype itself: The conserved phenylalanine or tryptophan normally closing the CDR3 is absent here, so this likely arose from a read error. The chain joins TRBV29-1 to TRBJ2-1; D possibly corresponds to TRBD1 (6 bases). Germline V CDR1 and CDR2: SQVTM, ANQGSEA. The CDR3 covers 12 residues. The CDR3 is CSAVRGNNEQFS. As DNA, the CDR3 is TGCAGCGCGGTGAGGGGGAACAATGAACAGTTCTCC.

On this clonotype itself: At one of its ends the junction is not consistent with the germline gene, which may arise from a read error. This chain uses TRBV14 with TRBJ2-1, with D maybe TRBD1 (6 bases). The CDR3 loop spans 16 amino acids. From germline, CDR1 is SGHDN and CDR2 FVKESK. CDR3 nucleotides: TGTGCCAGCAGCCCTAGGACAGTGTTGGGGTTCAATGTGCAGTTCTTC. Its translation: CASSPRTVLGFNVQFF.

This chain links TRBV6-1 with TRBJ2-5; 8 bases match TRBD1. CDR1 and CDR2 (germline): MNHNS, SASEGT. The J segment lost 9 bases and the V segment lost 3 bases, leaving 12 bases of the junction unmatched. There are 15 residues in the CDR3. CDR3 nucleotide sequence: TGTGCCAGCAGTGATCCCCAACAGGGGGTAAGGCCCCAGTACTTC. Translating it yields CASSDPQQGVRPQYF.

Worth noting for this clonotype: A much larger clone differs from this one at a single base, so this may be a read error. This sequence joins TRBV7-9 and TRBJ2-3; possible D gene TRBD2, 6 bases. The CDR3 has 17 residues. Trimming left V 4 bases short and J 5 bases short, with 22 bases between. Per the germline V gene, CDR1 is SEHNR and CDR2 is FQNEAQ (reference sequence). CDR3 sequence: CASSSQWRAWSGDTQYF. CDR3 sequence (DNA): TGTGCCAGCAGCTCACAATGGAGGGCCTGGTCGGGAGATACGCAGTATTTT.

As to this clonotype: Germline is not matched at one junction end, which may reflect a read error. The J gene is TRBJ1-2, the V gene TRBV4-1, with D perhaps matching TRBD1 (5 bases). Germline assignment: CDR1 MGHRA and CDR2 YSYEKL. The CDR3 totals 14 residues. The chain's CDR3 is CASRRSQGFYDYTF. The CDR3 DNA sequence: TGCGCCAGCAGGCGATCTCAGGGATTCTATGACTACACCTTC.

About this clonotype: At one end the junction does not follow the germline gene, possibly because of a read error. J is TRBJ2-7 and V is TRBV5-6; D is undetermined. Germline V gene sequence: CDR1 SGHDT, CDR2 YYEEEE. CDR3 length: 12 residues. The CDR3 loop reads CASSLRASEQYF. CDR3 DNA: TGTGCGAGCAGCTTACGGGCCTCCGAGCAGTACTTC.

This clonotype was recorded once. Sequence at one end of the junction differs from germline and may be a read error. J is TRBJ2-1 and V is TRBV14; D is perhaps TRBD1 (6 bases). This CDR3 is 16 amino acids long. The V gene's germline CDR1 is SGHDN and CDR2 FVKESK. CDR3: CVSSPWTVLGYNEQFF. CDR3 nucleotides: TGTGTCAGCAGCCCTTGGACAGTGTTGGGGTACAATGAGCAGTTCTTC.

On this clonotype: A much larger clone lies a single base off, so this may be a read error. The chain has TRBV5-1 and TRBJ2-1; 7 bases map to TRBD2. This CDR3 contains 17 residues. CDR1 SGHRS and CDR2 YFSETQ come from the germline V gene. V dropped 0 bases and J dropped 0; count of bases not matched to a gene: 6. CDR3 sequence: CASSLEALAFSYNEQFF. The CDR3 nucleotides read TGCGCCAGCAGCTTGGAGGCACTAGCGTTCTCCTACAATGAGCAGTTCTTC.

J is TRBJ1-1 and V is TRBV5-4, with D perhaps TRBD1 (5 bases). The CDR3 length is 14 residues. Deletions cut 2 bases from V and 4 bases from J, with 12 bases between. Germline V gene data show CDR1 as SGHNT and CDR2 as YYREEE (reference sequence). The CDR3 sequence: CASSFKGGTTEAFF. In DNA form, the CDR3 reads TGTGCCAGCAGCTTCAAAGGCGGGACCACTGAAGCTTTCTTT.